Presented here are 28 T cell receptor beta chains from one specimen sequenced in a study of beta chain features in type 1 diabetes. Expressed TCRB transcripts were sequenced, since all the RNA that had been isolated was reverse transcribed. Sequencing used immunoSEQ multiplex PCR; TCRdb keeps in-frame clones, though not all of them. In the table there are about 210,000 clones, about 11% of which are singletons. Sequenced input: central memory CD4+ T cells from blood. These receptor sequences come from a man aged 18-30 years in good health.

This clone has a count of ten or more. The chain is built from TRBV5-5 and TRBJ2-1, with 8 bases identical to TRBD2. The CDR3 contains 16 residues. Germline V gene sequence: CDR1 SGHKS, CDR2 YYEKEE (reference sequence). After removal of 0 bases from V and 3 bases from J, the junction contained 5 bases not matched to a gene. The CDR3 sequence is CASSLAPSGLYNEQFF. The CDR3 DNA reads TGTGCCAGCAGCTTGGCCCCTAGCGGGCTCTACAATGAGCAGTTCTTC. Looking up the rest from reference TRBV5-5 and TRBJ2-1 gives the full variable domain: DAGVTQSPTHLIKTRGQQVTLRCSPISGHKSVSWYQQVLGQGPQFIFQYYEKEERGRGNFPDRFSARQFPNYSSELNVNALLLGDSALYLCASSLAPSGLYNEQFFGPGTRLTVL.

This clone was found a few times. This sample also contains other DNA sequences that code for the same CDR3. The rearrangement uses TRBV5-4 and TRBJ2-3, with TRBD2 matching over 10 bases. Unmatched junction bases numbered 3, after V lost 0 bases and J lost 2 bases. The CDR3 has 16 amino acids. Germline V gene data show CDR1 as SGHNT and CDR2 as YYREEE (reference sequence). CDR3: CASSLATSGTTDTQYF. CDR3 DNA: TGTGCCAGCAGCTTGGCCACTAGCGGGACCACAGATACGCAGTATTTT. Based on the CDR3 plus reference TRBV5-4 and TRBJ2-3, the full variable domain is ETGVTQSPTHLIKTRGQQVTLRCSSQSGHNTVSWYQQALGQGPQFIFQYYREEENGRGNFPPRFSGLQFPNYSSELNVNALELDDSALYLCASSLATSGTTDTQYFGPGTRLTVL.

This clone was observed a handful of times. The chain recombines TRBV18 with TRBJ1-5; 10 nucleotides match TRBD1. The CDR3 has 14 amino acids. Per germline, CDR1 KGHSH and CDR2 LQKENI. The V and J ends lost 5 bases and 7 bases, in that order; junction bases with no gene match: 5. The CDR3 reads CASSYGQGGQPQHF. The CDR3 region has the DNA TGTGCCAGCTCATACGGACAGGGGGGACAGCCCCAGCATTTT.

V and J are TRBV30 and TRBJ2-4; D gene unclear. The germline V and J ends were trimmed by 1 base and 6 bases, with 10 bases remaining between them. This CDR3 is built from 13 residues. Germline V gene lookup returns CDR1 GTSNPN and CDR2 SVGIG (reference sequence). CDR3 in DNA: TGTGCCTGGAGTGCGCCGGATAGAAACATTCAGTACTTC. Its translation is CAWSAPDRNIQYF.

V gene TRBV20-1 combines with J gene TRBJ1-2; weak D call: TRBD1 (5 bases). The CDR3 covers 11 residues. Looked up from germline, CDR1 is DFQATT and CDR2 is SNEGSKA (reference sequence). Trimming cost V 1 base and J 7 bases, with 7 bases left between them. The CDR3 nucleotides are TGCAGTGCTAGAGGGGACGTTGGCTACACCTTC. It codes for CSARGDVGYTF.

The table lists this clone with a few counts. The genes are TRBV28 and TRBJ1-2; TRBD1 aligns across 7 bases. CDR1 is MDHEN, CDR2 SYDVKM, per germline. CDR3 size: 13 residues. The ends lost 7 bases at V and 5 bases at J; junction bases unmatched: 7. The CDR3 bases are TGTGCCAGCACCCTACAGGGGCTGTATGGCTACACCTTC. It encodes CASTLQGLYGYTF.

Only a few counts were recorded for this clone. The chain recombines TRBV7-6 with TRBJ2-5, with D uncertain. V was trimmed by 1 base and J by 5 bases, leaving 8 bases between them. The CDR3 loop spans 13 amino acids. Germline CDR1 is SGHVS and CDR2 is FNYEAQ. The CDR3 is CASSLVRSETQYF. The CDR3 DNA sequence: TGTGCCAGCAGCTTAGTTCGTTCGGAGACCCAGTACTTC.

V and J are TRBV18 and TRBJ2-2; D is unclear. The CDR3 loop spans 15 amino acids. CDR1 is KGHSH, CDR2 LQKENI, per germline. Trimming cost V 3 bases and J 1 base, with 9 bases left between them. CDR3 coding DNA: TGTGCCAGCTCACCCTGGACGGAGAACACCGGGGAGCTGTTTTTT. This encodes CASSPWTENTGELFF. The full variable domain, completed using reference TRBV18 and TRBJ2-2, is NAGVMQNPRHLVRRRGQEARLRCSPMKGHSHVYWYRQLPEEGLKFMVYLQKENIIDESGMPKERFSAEFPKEGPSILRIQQVVRGDSAAYFCASSPWTENTGELFFGEGSRLTVL.

This chain uses TRBV11-3 with TRBJ2-1; 10 bases match TRBD2. Germline CDR1 reads SGHNT; CDR2 reads YENEEA. This CDR3 is 16 amino acids long. The trim removed 4 bases at V and 4 bases at J, leaving 7 bases unmatched. The CDR3 nucleotides are TGTGCCAGCAGCTCGCCAGCTAGCGGGGGATACAATGAGCAGTTCTTC. Protein product: CASSSPASGGYNEQFF.

V and J are TRBV29-1 and TRBJ2-7; unclear D gene. CDR1 is SQVTM, CDR2 ANQGSEA, per germline. V was cut by 6 bases and J by 2 bases, with 11 bases left in between. This CDR3 spans 12 amino acids. CDR3 residues: CSVVHQPYEQYF. In nucleotides, the CDR3 is TGCAGCGTGGTACACCAGCCCTACGAGCAGTACTTC.

The rearrangement links TRBV6-6 to TRBJ2-5, with 11 bases matching TRBD2. Germline CDR1 is MNHNY and CDR2 is SVGAGI (reference sequence). The V segment lost 6 bases and the J segment 2 bases; nucleotides outside the gene matches: 5. The length of the CDR3 is 15 residues. CDR3 in amino acids: CASRVAGGRQETQYF. The CDR3 DNA follows: TGTGCCAGCAGGGTAGCGGGAGGGAGACAAGAGACCCAGTACTTC.

This clone came up a few times. V usage is TRBV7-3 and J usage is TRBJ2-5; a possible D gene is TRBD2 (5 bases). Near its end, the DNA agrees better with TRBJ2-7, so the J call may be wrong. This CDR3 spans 14 amino acids. The germline V gene has CDR1 SGHTA and CDR2 FQGTGA. The CDR3 protein is CASSLSGSSYEQYF. The CDR3 DNA sequence: TGTGCCAGCAGCCTAAGCGGAAGCTCCTACGAGCAGTACTTC.

V usage is TRBV6-5 and J usage is TRBJ1-5, with TRBD1 as a possible D gene (5 bases). This CDR3 spans 15 amino acids. Trimming took 5 bases from V and 0 from J, leaving 11 bases between them. CDR1 is MNHEY, CDR2 SVGAGI, per germline. CDR3 residues: CASSLRQNSNQPQHF. CDR3 nucleotide sequence: TGTGCCAGCAGTCTGCGACAGAATAGCAATCAGCCCCAGCATTTT.

The rearrangement links TRBV12-5 to TRBJ1-1, with 11 bases fitting TRBD1. This CDR3 is 16 amino acids long. Germline V CDR1 and CDR2: LGHNT, FRNRAP. V trimming: 6 bases; J trimming: 1 base; junction bases outside the gene matches: 7. The CDR3 is CASGKAGTGGNTEAFF. In DNA, the CDR3 is TGTGCTAGTGGCAAAGCCGGGACAGGGGGGAACACTGAAGCTTTCTTT.

This clone was seen a few times. V is TRBV6-5 and J is TRBJ2-7; 8 positions match TRBD1. The length of the CDR3 is 15 residues. V lost 1 base to trimming and J lost 4 bases; unmatched junction nucleotides: 6. CDR1 and CDR2 (germline): MNHEY, SVGAGI. The CDR3 sequence: CASSYLTGGGYEQYF. CDR3 DNA: TGTGCCAGCAGTTACTTAACAGGGGGTGGTTACGAGCAGTACTTC.

The table lists this clone with a few counts. The chain is built from TRBV7-2 and TRBJ1-1; tentatively, D is TRBD1 (5 bases). CDR1 is SGHTA and CDR2 is FQGNSA in the germline V gene. The germline V and J ends were trimmed by 1 base and 4 bases, with 10 bases remaining between them. The CDR3 extends over 14 amino acids. The CDR3 here is CASSLGGSGTEAFF. The CDR3 region has the DNA TGTGCCAGCAGCTTAGGGGGCAGTGGCACTGAAGCTTTCTTT.

This clone was detected a few times. The chain couples TRBV30 to TRBJ1-5; D possibly corresponds to TRBD1 (6 bases). CDR1 GTSNPN and CDR2 SVGIG come from the germline V gene (reference sequence). This CDR3 is built from 15 residues. V was pared by 0 bases and J by 1 base, with 10 bases between. CDR3 in DNA: TGTGCCTGGAGTGTAGTAGGGGGAAGCAATCAGCCCCAGCATTTT. Translation: CAWSVVGGSNQPQHF.

The chain recombines TRBV6-5 with TRBJ2-7, with 12 bases aligning to TRBD2. The CDR3 length is 15 residues. The germline V gene encodes CDR1 MNHEY and CDR2 SVGAGI. J lost 6 bases, V lost 6 bases, and 9 bases had no gene match. The CDR3 DNA is TGTGCCAGCAGCGAGTCGACTAGCGGGAGAGGCGAGCAGTACTTC. It is translated as CASSESTSGRGEQYF.

The genes are TRBV9 and TRBJ2-7, with 9 bases lining up with TRBD2. Germline V gives CDR1 SGDLS, CDR2 YYNGEE. The CDR3 has 16 amino acids. V shed 0 bases and J 4 bases; nucleotides not matched to a gene: 8. The CDR3 loop reads CASSVAPSGNMYEQYF. CDR3 DNA sequence: TGTGCCAGCAGCGTAGCTCCTAGCGGGAATATGTACGAGCAGTACTTC.

This clone appeared a few times. This chain joins TRBV30 and TRBJ2-6, with a possible D match to TRBD1 (6 bases). Germline loops: CDR1 GTSNPN, CDR2 SVGIG (reference sequence). CDR3 length: 17 residues. Trimming pared 4 bases from V and 0 bases from J, leaving 16 bases between. The CDR3 nucleotides are TGTGCCTGGAAAACGACAGGCGTTAGCTCTGGGGCCAACGTCCTGACTTTC. This translates into CAWKTTGVSSGANVLTF.

CDR3 amino acids: CASSDSGSSYNEQFF. DNA for the CDR3: TGCGCCAGCAGCGATAGCGGAAGCTCCTACAATGAGCAGTTCTTC. The chain joins TRBV4-1 to TRBJ2-1, with D possibly TRBD2 on 6 matching bases. Germline V CDR1 and CDR2: MGHRA, YSYEKL. This CDR3 comprises 15 residues. V was trimmed by 5 bases and J by 0 bases, leaving 11 bases between them.

This chain uses TRBV7-2 with TRBJ2-1; 8 nucleotides line up with TRBD2. Looked up from germline, CDR1 is SGHTA and CDR2 is FQGNSA. V lost 5 bases and J lost 9; bases outside the gene matches: 12. This CDR3 has 15 residues. Written as DNA, the CDR3 is TGTGCCAGCAGCCGGACTAGCCCTTCGTCACCTGAGCAGTTCTTC. This encodes CASSRTSPSSPEQFF.

To note about this clone: A read error may be the cause here, since a much bigger clone is one base away. This chain uses TRBV10-1 with TRBJ2-7; D remains unclear. Trimming took off 3 bases at V and 5 bases at J, with 8 bases between the two ends. The length of the CDR3 is 12 residues. The germline V gene encodes CDR1 WNHNN and CDR2 SYGVQD (reference sequence). CDR3 coding DNA: TGCGCCAGCAGTGATTTTGAGGACGAGCAGTACTTC. Its translation is CASSDFEDEQYF.

The J gene is TRBJ2-7, the V gene TRBV7-6; 7 nucleotides line up with TRBD1. This CDR3 has 14 amino acids. Looked up from germline, CDR1 is SGHVS and CDR2 is FNYEAQ. Trimming at V came to 5 bases and at J to 3 bases, leaving 7 bases not matched to a gene. In DNA form, the CDR3 reads TGTGCCAGCAGCGCTAGCTGGGACAGCTACGAGCAGTACTTC. This encodes CASSASWDSYEQYF.

The chain has TRBV4-1 and TRBJ1-2; a weak D match, TRBD1 (5 bases). Germline loops: CDR1 MGHRA, CDR2 YSYEKL. Trimming pared 0 bases from V and 9 bases from J, leaving 11 bases between. This CDR3 spans 13 amino acids. The DNA of the CDR3 is TGCGCCAGCAGCCAAGAGTGGAGGGGCCGCTACACCTTC. As protein: CASSQEWRGRYTF.

This clone was detected only a few times. This rearrangement joins TRBV9 to TRBJ2-5, with 7 bases matching TRBD2. Trimming cost V 0 bases and J 2 bases; bases outside gene matches: 4. Germline V CDR1 and CDR2: SGDLS, YYNGEE. The CDR3 has 15 amino acids. The CDR3 DNA sequence: TGTGCCAGCAGCGTAGGGATTAGCGGGCAAGAGACCCAGTACTTC. Its protein is CASSVGISGQETQYF. The whole variable domain, remainder taken from reference TRBV9 and TRBJ2-5, is DSGVTQTPKHLITATGQRVTLRCSPRSGDLSVYWYQQSLDQGLQFLIQYYNGEERAKGNILERFSAQQFPDLHSELNLSSLELGDSALYFCASSVGISGQETQYFGPGTRLLVL.

This rearrangement joins TRBV6-5 to TRBJ2-7, with D possibly being TRBD2 (7 bases). V was shortened by 4 bases and J by 4 bases, with 17 bases between the two germline ends. Germline CDR1 MNHEY, CDR2 SVGAGI. This CDR3 has 15 amino acids. DNA of the CDR3: TGTGCCAGCAGTTCCGGGAGGCAGGGGCAGTACGAGCAGTACTTC. Residues: CASSSGRQGQYEQYF.

This chain links TRBV25-1 with TRBJ2-3, with TRBD2 matching over 10 bases. The ends lost 5 bases at V and 0 bases at J; junction bases unmatched: 5. Per germline, CDR1 MGHDK and CDR2 SYGVNS. CDR3 length equals 16 residues. CDR3 DNA sequence: TGTGCCAGCAGTTCGGGACTAGCGAGAAGCACAGATACGCAGTATTTT. Translation: CASSSGLARSTDTQYF.